This entry lists 18 T cell receptor beta chains sequenced from one sample in a study of OX40 agonist ivuxolimab in advanced cancers. Repertoires were generated with immunoSEQ multiplex PCR, while TCRdb's copy carries only in-frame clones and drops some. The data contain some 74,000 clones, approximately 85% of them singletons. The sequences come from CD4+ or CD8+ T cells sorted from blood, collected in a trial of the OX40 agonist ivuxolimab. All receptors derive from an adult with an advanced solid tumor such as melanoma, head and neck, liver or kidney cancer.

This sequence joins TRBV6-5 and TRBJ1-5, with D uncertain. The V gene's germline CDR1 is MNHEY and CDR2 SVGAGI. Trimming pared 2 bases from V and 1 base from J, leaving 9 bases between. This CDR3 comprises 15 residues. CDR3 DNA: TGTGCCAGCAGTTACCTCTATGGGAGCAATCAGCCCCAGCATTTT. It is translated as CASSYLYGSNQPQHF.

The chain joins TRBV28 to TRBJ2-7; 7 bases match TRBD2. Germline CDR1 reads MDHEN; CDR2 reads SYDVKM. This CDR3 contains 16 residues. V trimming: 5 bases; J trimming: 4 bases; junction bases outside the gene matches: 14. The CDR3 sequence is CASSPLGLTGGYEQYF. In DNA, the CDR3 is TGTGCCAGCAGTCCCCTGGGACTAACGGGCGGGTACGAGCAGTACTTC.

This chain joins TRBV7-2 and TRBJ1-6; D is perhaps TRBD1 (5 bases). V was trimmed by 5 bases and J by 10 bases, leaving 18 bases between them. The CDR3 covers 15 residues. Germline V CDR1 and CDR2: SGHTA, FQGNSA. CDR3 nucleotides: TGTGCCAGCAGCCAGCAAGGGCAGGGAAGATCACCCCTCCACTTT. It specifies CASSQQGQGRSPLHF.

CDR3 coding DNA: TGCGCCAGCAGCCAACACAGGGGGCATGGGGAGACCCAGTACTTC. It specifies CASSQHRGHGETQYF. The rearrangement uses TRBV4-1 and TRBJ2-5; 9 nucleotides agree with TRBD1. This CDR3 contains 15 residues. V was pared by 2 bases and J by 5 bases, with 6 bases of the junction left unmatched. Germline V gene data show CDR1 as MGHRA and CDR2 as YSYEKL.

There are a few counts of this clone. The chain combines TRBV10-3 with TRBJ2-1; 11 positions agree with TRBD2. V gave up 6 bases and J gave up 6 bases; unmatched junction bases: 4. The CDR3 is made up of 14 amino acids. CDR1 is ENHRY and CDR2 is SYGVKD in the germline V gene. CDR3 in amino acids: CAISLAGGGNEQFF. The CDR3, as DNA: TGTGCCATCAGCCTAGCGGGAGGAGGCAATGAGCAGTTCTTC.

CDR3 bases: TGTGCCAGCAGCTTTATGGAGGACAGGGGGCCTGGAAACACCATATATTTT. Translation gives CASSFMEDRGPGNTIYF. V and J are TRBV7-9 and TRBJ1-3; 11 bases are a match to TRBD1. The germline V gene encodes CDR1 SEHNR and CDR2 FQNEAQ (reference sequence). V dropped 3 bases and J dropped 2; count of bases not matched to a gene: 6. This CDR3 contains 17 residues.

The chain employs TRBV7-8 and TRBJ2-2, with a tentative D call TRBD2 (5 bases). CDR1 and CDR2 from the germline V gene are SGHVS and FQNEAQ. This CDR3 has 15 residues. V was shortened by 3 bases and J by 6 bases, with 14 bases between the two germline ends. CDR3 DNA sequence: TGTGCCAGCAGCTTCCGGGGTCTGGGTGCCGGGGAGCTGTTTTTT. It yields the protein CASSFRGLGAGELFF. The whole variable domain, remainder taken from reference TRBV7-8 and TRBJ2-2, is GAGVSQSPRYKVAKRGQDVALRCDPISGHVSLFWYQQALGQGPEFLTYFQNEAQLDKSGLPSDRFFAERPEGSVSTLKIQRTQQEDSAVYLCASSFRGLGAGELFFGEGSRLTVL.

In this sample, this clone turned up once. The chain carries TRBV6-5 and TRBJ2-7; 7 positions agree with TRBD1. With V trimmed by 10 bases and J by 4 bases, 13 bases remained unmatched. This CDR3 spans 14 amino acids. From germline, CDR1 is MNHEY and CDR2 SVGAGI. The CDR3 protein is CATRETGLRYEQYF. Written as DNA, the CDR3 is TGTGCCACCAGGGAGACAGGGCTAAGGTACGAGCAGTACTTC.

The chain links TRBV5-1 to TRBJ1-4; TRBD1 matches at 9 bases. The germline gives CDR1 SGHRS, CDR2 YFSETQ. J gave up 8 bases and V 0 bases, and 11 bases lay outside the gene matches. The CDR3 length is 17 residues. Here the CDR3 DNA reads TGCGCCAGCAGCTTGGACCCCCACGGGACAGGGAACGAAAAACTGTTTTTT. Protein: CASSLDPHGTGNEKLFF.

The chain uses TRBV7-9 and TRBJ2-1; D gene ambiguous. This CDR3 is built from 12 residues. In germline, CDR1 is SEHNR, CDR2 FQNEAQ (reference sequence). The V end was cut by 4 bases, the J end by 6 bases, with 7 bases between. Here the CDR3 reads CASSSNSNEQFF. The CDR3 DNA is TGTGCCAGCAGCTCTAACTCCAATGAGCAGTTCTTC. Combining the CDR3 with reference TRBV7-9 and TRBJ2-1 gives the whole variable domain DTGVSQNPRHKITKRGQNVTFRCDPISEHNRLYWYRQTLGQGPEFLTYFQNEAQLEKSRLLSDRFSAERPKGSFSTLEIQRTEQGDSAMYLCASSSNSNEQFFGPGTRLTVL.

Only one count was recorded for this clone. Here the CDR3 DNA reads TGTGCCAGCTCACCTCAGGACAGGAGCTCCTACGAGCAGTACTTC. Amino acid sequence: CASSPQDRSSYEQYF. V is TRBV18 and J is TRBJ2-7; 7 nucleotides align to TRBD1. V was pared by 3 bases and J by 0 bases, with 5 bases of the junction left unmatched. CDR3 length equals 15 residues. Per the germline V gene, CDR1 is KGHSH and CDR2 is LQKENI.

V and J are TRBV16 and TRBJ1-3, with D unresolved. The CDR3 sequence is 15 residues long. Trimming took 1 base from V and 4 from J, leaving 11 bases between them. Germline CDR1 and CDR2: KGHSY and FQNENV. The CDR3 protein is CASSQWREEGNTIYF. The CDR3, as DNA: TGTGCCAGCAGCCAATGGAGGGAAGAAGGAAACACCATATATTTT. Full variable domain (outside the CDR3, taken from reference TRBV16 and TRBJ1-3): GEEVAQTPKHLVRGEGQKAKLYCAPIKGHSYVFWYQQVLKNEFKFLISFQNENVFDETGMPKERFSAKCLPNSPCSLEIQATKLEDSAVYFCASSQWREEGNTIYFGEGSWLTVV.

The chain couples TRBV2 to TRBJ2-7, with 7 bases matching TRBD2. There are 14 residues in the CDR3. With 4 bases clipped from V and 4 bases from J, the junction kept 7 bases outside the gene matches. Per the germline V gene, CDR1 is SNHLY and CDR2 is FYNNEI. CDR3 DNA sequence: TGTGCCAGCAGTGTGCAGCGGGACTCTTACGAGCAGTACTTC. Protein sequence: CASSVQRDSYEQYF.

The chain uses TRBV5-4 and TRBJ2-1; 10 bases fit TRBD1. From germline, CDR1 is SGHNT and CDR2 YYREEE (reference sequence). The CDR3 length is 15 residues. Trimming cost V 6 bases and J 4 bases; bases outside gene matches: 7. DNA for the CDR3: TGTGCCAGCAATGGGCGGGACAGGGGTTACAATGAGCAGTTCTTC. This codes for CASNGRDRGYNEQFF.

CDR3: CASCNRDRGRYEQYF. The DNA of the CDR3 is TGTGCCAGCTGCAACCGGGACAGGGGGCGTTACGAGCAGTACTTC. The chain combines TRBV28 with TRBJ2-7; TRBD1 agrees at 12 bases. Trimming took 8 bases from V and 4 from J; bases not matched to a gene: 9. The CDR3 is 15 amino acids. CDR1 MDHEN and CDR2 SYDVKM come from the germline V gene.

The rearrangement uses TRBV19 and TRBJ1-4; D ambiguous. CDR3 length equals 12 residues. V dropped 11 bases and J dropped 3 bases, with 10 bases sitting between them. CDR1 and CDR2 (germline): LNHDA, SQIVND (reference sequence). CDR3 sequence reads: CACSRPNEKLFF. The CDR3 bases are TGTGCCTGTTCTAGGCCTAATGAAAAACTGTTTTTT. The variable domain in full, completed from reference TRBV19 and TRBJ1-4, reads DGGITQSPKYLFRKEGQNVTLSCEQNLNHDAMYWYRQDPGQGLRLIYYSQIVNDFQKGDIAEGYSVSREKKESFPLTVTSAQKNPTAFYLCACSRPNEKLFFGSGTQLSVL.

The CDR3 nucleotides read TGTGCCAGCAGCAGGCTTAGTCCTTCCTATGGCTACACCTTC. Protein sequence: CASSRLSPSYGYTF. The chain links TRBV5-8 to TRBJ1-2, with no clear D. Trimming removed 4 bases at V and 4 bases at J, with 14 bases between. The V gene's germline CDR1 is SGHTS and CDR2 YDEGEE. The CDR3 sequence is 14 residues long.

This chain uses TRBV5-1 with TRBJ2-3; weak D call: TRBD2 (6 bases). V gave up 1 base and J gave up 7 bases, with 10 bases separating them. There are 13 residues in the CDR3. Germline V CDR1 and CDR2: SGHRS, YFSETQ. The CDR3 DNA reads TGCGCCAGCAGCTTGTCGGAGGGATATACGCAGTATTTT. As protein: CASSLSEGYTQYF.